This paragraph covers one T cell receptor (beta chain) sequence. The antigen remains unidentified. Assay used: immunoSEQ multiplex PCR; TCRdb lists only in-frame clones, some missing. The table has some 350,000 clones, about 91% seen once. This specimen belongs to a study of Ad26.COV2.S vaccination and SARS-CoV-2 variants. Notes on the study in general: Spike-specific CD8+ and CD4+ T cell responses reportedly showed substantial breadth after vaccination.

The material sequenced was peripheral blood, taken after recovery from COVID-19. The sequence derives from a human donor who had recovered from COVID-19.

The CDR3 reads CASSQVSGVSYEQYF. In DNA form, the CDR3 reads TGCGCCAGCAGCCAAGTAAGCGGGGTATCCTACGAGCAGTACTTC. The rearrangement uses TRBV4-1 and TRBJ2-7; 7 bases fit TRBD2. With 1 base clipped from V and 1 base from J, the junction kept 4 bases outside the gene matches. Germline V gene lookup returns CDR1 MGHRA and CDR2 YSYEKL. The CDR3 totals 15 residues.